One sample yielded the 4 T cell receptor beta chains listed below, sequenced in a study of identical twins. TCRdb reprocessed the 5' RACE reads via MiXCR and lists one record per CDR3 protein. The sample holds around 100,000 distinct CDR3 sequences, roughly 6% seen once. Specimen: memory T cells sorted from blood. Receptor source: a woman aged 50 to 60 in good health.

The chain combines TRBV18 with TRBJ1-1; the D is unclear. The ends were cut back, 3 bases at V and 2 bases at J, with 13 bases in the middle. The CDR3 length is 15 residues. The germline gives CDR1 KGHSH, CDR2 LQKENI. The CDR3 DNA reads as TGTGCCAGCTCACCCCCGGGAGGAAGCAACACTGAAGCTTTCTTT. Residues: CASSPPGGSNTEAFF.

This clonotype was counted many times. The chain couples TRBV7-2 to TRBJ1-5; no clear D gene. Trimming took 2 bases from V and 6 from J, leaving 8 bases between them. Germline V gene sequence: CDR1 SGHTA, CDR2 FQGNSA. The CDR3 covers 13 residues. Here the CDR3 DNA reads TGTGCCAGCAGCTTAATCTCAAGTCAGCCCCAGCATTTT. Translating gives CASSLISSQPQHF.

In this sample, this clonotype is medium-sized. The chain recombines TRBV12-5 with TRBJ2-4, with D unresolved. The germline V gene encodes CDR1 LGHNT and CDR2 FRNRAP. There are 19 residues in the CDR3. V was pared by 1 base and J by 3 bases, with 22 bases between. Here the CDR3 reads CASGLEDGQPPLVKNIQYF. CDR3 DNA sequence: TGTGCTAGTGGTTTGGAAGATGGGCAGCCTCCCCTAGTCAAAAACATTCAGTACTTC.

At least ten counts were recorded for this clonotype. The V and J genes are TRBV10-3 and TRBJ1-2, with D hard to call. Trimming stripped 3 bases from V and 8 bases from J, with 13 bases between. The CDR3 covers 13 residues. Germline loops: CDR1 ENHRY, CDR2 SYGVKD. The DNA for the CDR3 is TGTGCCATCAGTGAAGTATCAGCTTCGGGCTACACCTTC. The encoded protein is CAISEVSASGYTF.